The TCR beta chain described here comes from a study of beta chain features in type 1 diabetes. Study information: Cell yields, gender and age were similar in healthy donors and patients. Study-level results: Patients with Type 1 diabetes showed moderately but significantly shorter TCRB CDR3s in all four CD4+ subsets.

TCRB transcripts that were expressed got sequenced, as all of the isolated RNA had been reverse transcribed. Some clones are missing from TCRdb's copy, which holds only in-frame ones; the method was immunoSEQ multiplex PCR. The sample has around 300,000 clones, about 14% seen once. This clone was observed a handful of times. Its antigen is as yet unknown. The authors sorted CD4+ naive, central memory, regulatory and stem cell-like memory cells via CD45RO/CCR7/CD25/CD127/CD95/CD27. Germline trimming cut 6 bases from V and 8 bases from J; bases unmatched to any gene: 7. The CDR3 runs to 13 residues. Germline assignment: CDR1 LNHDA and CDR2 SQIVND (reference sequence).

The receptor's source is a man aged 30-40 years in good health. The genes are TRBV19 and TRBJ1-2; TRBD1 matches 9 bases. The sample consisted of central memory CD4+ T cells from blood. In DNA, the CDR3 is TGTGCCAGTAGAGGACAGGGGACAGGAGGCTACACCTTC. This encodes CASRGQGTGGYTF.